The 24 T cell receptor beta chains given below trace back to one sample, sequenced in a study of T and B cells in COVID-19 patients. TRB rearrangements were amplified by multiplex PCR with BIOMED2 TRB-A/B primers. TCRdb re-called the multiplex PCR reads through MiXCR, storing one row per CDR3 protein. Here the sample spans roughly 15,000 distinct CDR3 sequences, around a quarter being singletons. From blood, about 250-500 ng of genomic DNA served as TRB template. Sequencing was performed on blood. The receptor source for this set is a human donor who had recovered from COVID-19.

A note on this clonotype: A much more abundant neighbour one base away suggests this may be a read error. The rearrangement joins TRBV6-4 to TRBJ2-2, with D tentatively TRBD2 (6 bases). V lost 2 bases and J lost 4, with 11 bases in between. CDR1 MRHNA and CDR2 SNTAGT come from the germline V gene. This CDR3 is built from 15 residues. Here the CDR3 DNA reads TGTGCCAGCAGTGACCGGTCGACTAGCACCGGGGAGCTGTTTTTT. It codes for CASSDRSTSTGELFF.

The rearrangement links TRBV20-1 to TRBJ1-5; no firm D call. Between the trimmed V and J ends, which lost 2 bases and 0 bases, there was a span of 20 bases. The CDR3 totals 18 residues. The germline CDR1 and CDR2 sequences are DFQATT and SNEGSKA (reference sequence). The CDR3 loop reads CSARPIKGGNYSNQPQHF. The CDR3 DNA reads TGCAGTGCTAGACCCATAAAGGGCGGGAACTATAGCAATCAGCCCCAGCATTTT.

In this sample, this clonotype turned up many times. The V and J genes are TRBV19 and TRBJ1-2; 10 bases are a match to TRBD1. Germline CDR1 LNHDA, CDR2 SQIVND (reference sequence). The CDR3 is made up of 14 amino acids. J lost 6 bases, V lost 3 bases, and 4 bases had no gene match. DNA of the CDR3: TGTGCCAGTAGTATGGGGACAGGGGTGGATGGCTACACCTTC. Residues: CASSMGTGVDGYTF.

This clonotype was observed at least ten times. V and J are TRBV6-1 and TRBJ1-1; D call uncertain. The germline V gene has CDR1 MNHNS and CDR2 SASEGT. This CDR3 region has 11 residues. Trimming cost V 10 bases and J 7 bases, with 13 bases left between them. The CDR3 here is CATLTLIEAFF. Here the CDR3 DNA reads TGTGCCACCTTGACCCTAATTGAAGCTTTCTTT.

This clonotype was picked up many times. The chain employs TRBV27 and TRBJ2-3, with D possibly TRBD1 on 6 matching bases. Per germline, CDR1 MNHEY and CDR2 SMNVEV (reference sequence). Trimming took off 3 bases at V and 1 base at J, with 29 bases between the two ends. The CDR3 length is 21 residues. CDR3 DNA: TGTGCCAGCAGTTTTCGAGGGAGAGGGCCAGAAGAGGGGGTTCGCACAGATACGCAGTATTTT. Encoded protein: CASSFRGRGPEEGVRTDTQYF.

A single count supports this clonotype. Here the CDR3 reads CASSSERHGYTF. In DNA form, the CDR3 reads TGTGCCAGCAGCTCGGAAAGGCACGGCTACACCTTC. J is TRBJ1-2 and V is TRBV7-2; unclear D gene. Germline assignment: CDR1 SGHTA and CDR2 FQGNSA. The CDR3 is 12 residues long. V was pared by 4 bases and J by 8 bases, with 11 bases between.

This clonotype was seen a handful of times. The V and J genes are TRBV6-2 or TRBV6-3 and TRBJ2-1, with D unresolved. CDR1 and CDR2 (germline): MNHEY, SVGEGT. Trimming cost V 4 bases and J 3 bases, with 10 bases left between them. This CDR3 spans 14 amino acids. CDR3: CASSSWTHYNEQFF. For the CDR3, the DNA is TGTGCCAGCAGTTCCTGGACCCACTACAATGAGCAGTTCTTC.

Comments on this clonotype: This could be a read error, since a much larger clone is one nucleotide away. The genes are TRBV18 and TRBJ1-1; D may be TRBD1 (5 bases). CDR1 and CDR2 (germline): KGHSH, LQKENI. V lost 8 bases to trimming and J lost 4 bases, with 17 bases between them. There are 14 residues in the CDR3. DNA of the CDR3: TGTGCCAGCCCATCACCGGCTGGGGGCACTGAAGCTTTCTTT. Translating it yields CASPSPAGGTEAFF.

A remark on this clonotype: This may be a read error, as it is one base from a much larger clone. Given the absence of the conserved phenylalanine or tryptophan at the CDR3 end, a read error is likely. This rearrangement joins TRBV6-5 to TRBJ1-4; a possible D gene is TRBD1 (5 bases). The CDR3 has 16 residues. Germline V gene sequence: CDR1 MNHEY, CDR2 SVGAGI. Trimming took 8 bases from V and 6 from J, leaving 22 bases between them. CDR3 coding DNA: TGTGCCAGCCAACGAATCTCCGGGACTGCCTATGAAAAACTGTTTTTA. Translation gives CASQRISGTAYEKLFL.

The V call is TRBV19, the J call TRBJ2-7; TRBD2 aligns across 11 bases. CDR1 and CDR2 (germline): LNHDA, SQIVND (reference sequence). V gave up 4 bases and J gave up 2 bases; unmatched junction bases: 4. This CDR3 has 15 residues. The CDR3 sequence is CASSTNSGRAYEQYF. In DNA, the CDR3 is TGTGCCAGTAGTACCAATAGCGGGAGGGCCTACGAGCAGTACTTC.

The rearrangement uses TRBV11-2 and TRBJ2-2; possibly TRBD2 for D (6 bases). The CDR3 extends over 16 amino acids. V dropped 5 bases and J dropped 0 bases, with 13 bases sitting between them. Per the germline V gene, CDR1 is SGHAT and CDR2 is FQNNGV. The CDR3 DNA reads as TGTGCCAGCAGCGATTCTAGCGCGCCGAACACCGGGGAGCTGTTTTTT. Translating gives CASSDSSAPNTGELFF.

This chain joins TRBV6-5 and TRBJ1-5; TRBD1 agrees at 9 bases. Germline lookup yields CDR1 MNHEY and CDR2 SVGAGI. J lost 2 bases, V lost 8 bases, and 4 bases had no gene match. The CDR3 sequence is 14 residues long. As DNA, the CDR3 is TGTGCCAGCCGGGGGGACAGGGGCAATCAGCCCCAGCATTTT. It encodes CASRGDRGNQPQHF.

This clonotype occurred a few times. The chain is built from TRBV30 and TRBJ1-2; 7 bases are shared with TRBD1. This CDR3 comprises 14 residues. Germline V gene sequence: CDR1 GTSNPN, CDR2 SVGIG (reference sequence). J gave up 4 bases and V 3 bases, and 8 bases lay outside the gene matches. The CDR3 DNA reads as TGTGCCTGGAGGGGGGGTGCAGGGGGCTATGGCTACACCTTC. It codes for CAWRGGAGGYGYTF.

This clonotype has at least ten counts. This chain joins TRBV6-5 and TRBJ1-1, with 10 bases lining up with TRBD1. The CDR3 loop spans 18 amino acids. CDR1 is MNHEY, CDR2 SVGAGI, per germline. The J segment lost 3 bases and the V segment lost 2 bases, leaving 12 bases of the junction unmatched. This chain's CDR3 is CASSYIDRGQSPDTEAFF. DNA of the CDR3: TGTGCCAGCAGTTACATCGACAGGGGGCAGAGCCCGGACACTGAAGCTTTCTTT.

This clonotype was seen repeatedly, ten times or more. The chain recombines TRBV19 with TRBJ2-1, with D unclear. This CDR3 comprises 13 residues. Germline V gene sequence: CDR1 LNHDA, CDR2 SQIVND (reference sequence). The germline V and J ends were trimmed by 3 bases and 5 bases, with 8 bases remaining between them. Here the CDR3 DNA reads TGTGCCAGTAGTATTAGCAGCAACAATGAGCAGTTCTTC. Its translation: CASSISSNNEQFF.

By share, this clonotype counts as medium-sized (0.01 to 0.1%). The chain uses TRBV6-2 or TRBV6-3 and TRBJ2-2; D is uncertain. This CDR3 is 15 amino acids long. CDR1 and CDR2 from the germline V gene are MNHEY and SVGEGT. V lost 5 bases to trimming and J lost 1 base, with 11 bases between them. CDR3 nucleotide sequence: TGTGCCAGCAGTCCTTGGACCGTGAACACCGGGGAGCTGTTTTTT. It yields the protein CASSPWTVNTGELFF.

This clonotype came up a few times. V gene TRBV11-1 combines with J gene TRBJ1-1; D remains ambiguous. The germline V and J ends were trimmed by 2 bases and 0 bases, with 1 base remaining between them. The germline gives CDR1 SGHAT, CDR2 FQDESV (reference sequence). There are 12 residues in the CDR3. The CDR3 protein is CASSLLNTEAFF. The CDR3 DNA sequence: TGTGCCAGCAGCTTACTGAACACTGAAGCTTTCTTT. Based on the CDR3 plus reference TRBV11-1 and TRBJ1-1, the full variable domain is EAEVAQSPRYKITEKSQAVAFWCDPISGHATLYWYRQILGQGPELLVQFQDESVVDDSQLPKDRFSAERLKGVDSTLKIQPAELGDSAMYLCASSLLNTEAFFGQGTRLTVV.

At least ten counts were recorded for this clonotype. The chain combines TRBV13 with TRBJ2-5, with a tentative D call TRBD1 (5 bases). Per germline, CDR1 PRHDT and CDR2 FYEKMQ (reference sequence). V dropped 0 bases and J dropped 7 bases, with 12 bases sitting between them. The CDR3 is 14 amino acids. The CDR3 nucleotides are TGTGCCAGCAGCTTAGGCCAGGGTTTTCGGACCCAGTACTTC. Its translation: CASSLGQGFRTQYF.

By share, this clonotype counts as medium-sized. CDR3 amino acids: CSVVRGGSSETQYF. CDR3 sequence (DNA): TGCAGCGTTGTACGGGGAGGGAGTTCGGAGACCCAGTACTTC. V gene TRBV29-1 combines with J gene TRBJ2-5; 7 nucleotides align to TRBD2. The CDR3 spans 14 residues. V shed 4 bases and J 5 bases; nucleotides not matched to a gene: 10. The germline CDR1 and CDR2 sequences are SQVTM and ANQGSEA.

V is TRBV6-4 and J is TRBJ2-7; the D is unclear. V shed 1 base and J shed 7 bases, with 11 bases lying between them. The CDR3 runs to 13 residues. Per germline, CDR1 MRHNA and CDR2 SNTAGT. In DNA, the CDR3 is TGTGCCAGCAGTGACTTAGCCAATCGTGAGCAGTACTTC. Its translation is CASSDLANREQYF.

This clonotype has a handful of counts. J is TRBJ1-1 and V is TRBV27; D perhaps matches TRBD1 (5 bases). V was cut by 3 bases and J by 5 bases, with 13 bases left in between. Germline V CDR1 and CDR2: MNHEY, SMNVEV (reference sequence). The CDR3 totals 14 residues. CDR3 sequence reads: CASSFRGSWTEAFF. In DNA form, the CDR3 reads TGTGCCAGCAGTTTTAGGGGATCATGGACTGAAGCTTTCTTT.

This clonotype appeared many times. J is TRBJ2-2 and V is TRBV6-2 or TRBV6-3; 7 bases are shared with TRBD2. V lost 8 bases and J lost 2; bases outside the gene matches: 5. The CDR3 is 14 residues long. Per germline, CDR1 MNHEY and CDR2 SVGEGT. The CDR3 sequence is CASRDYVNTGELFF. As DNA, the CDR3 is TGTGCCAGCCGGGACTACGTTAACACCGGGGAGCTGTTTTTT.

The rearrangement links TRBV6-5 to TRBJ1-1; D gene uncertain. Germline CDR1 and CDR2: MNHEY and SVGAGI. There are 18 residues in the CDR3. V was pared by 5 bases and J by 5 bases, with 27 bases between. CDR3 coding DNA: TGTGCCAGCAGTCTCGCCGCTCCGGCGACGAATAAGAGAACTGAAGCTTTCTTT. Residues: CASSLAAPATNKRTEAFF.

The chain carries TRBV29-1 and TRBJ2-1, with 7 bases fitting TRBD2. V shed 3 bases, J shed 3 bases, and the junction held 8 bases outside the gene matches. The germline CDR1 and CDR2 sequences are SQVTM and ANQGSEA. The CDR3 is 15 residues long. The CDR3 here is CSVDAGRGNYNEQFF. The CDR3 DNA is TGCAGCGTTGACGCGGGGAGGGGAAACTACAATGAGCAGTTCTTC.